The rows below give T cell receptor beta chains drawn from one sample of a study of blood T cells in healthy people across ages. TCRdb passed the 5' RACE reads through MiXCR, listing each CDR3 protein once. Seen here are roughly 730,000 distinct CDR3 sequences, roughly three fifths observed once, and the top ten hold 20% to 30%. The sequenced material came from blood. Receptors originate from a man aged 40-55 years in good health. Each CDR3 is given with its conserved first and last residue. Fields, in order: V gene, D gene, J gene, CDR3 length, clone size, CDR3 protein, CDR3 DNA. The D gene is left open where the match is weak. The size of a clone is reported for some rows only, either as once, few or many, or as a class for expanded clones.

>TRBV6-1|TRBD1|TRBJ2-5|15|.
CASGDHKGGTETQYF
TGTGCCAGCGGGGATCATAAAGGGGGCACGGAGACCCAGTACTTC
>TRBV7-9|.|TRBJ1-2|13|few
CASSFSGNDGYTF
TGTGCCAGCAGCTTTTCAGGGAATGATGGCTACACCTTC
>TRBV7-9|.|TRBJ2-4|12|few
CASSLDQVSQYF
TGTGCCAGCAGCTTAGATCAGGTTTCGCAGTACTTC
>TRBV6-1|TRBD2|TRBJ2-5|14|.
CASLRGGGQETQYF
TGTGCCAGCTTAAGGGGCGGGGGTCAAGAGACCCAGTACTTC
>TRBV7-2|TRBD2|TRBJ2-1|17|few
CASSFPRGASGRNEQFF
TGTGCCAGCAGCTTCCCAAGGGGTGCTAGCGGCCGCAATGAGCAGTTCTTC
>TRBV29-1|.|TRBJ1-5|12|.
CSVETGNQPQHF
TGCAGCGTTGAAACGGGGAATCAGCCCCAGCATTTT
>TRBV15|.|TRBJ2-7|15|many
CATSVTRDQVYEQYF
TGTGCCACCAGCGTGACTAGAGATCAGGTCTACGAGCAGTACTTC
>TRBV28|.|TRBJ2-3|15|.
CASSLFGGQTDTQYF
TGTGCCAGCAGTTTATTTGGGGGTCAGACAGATACGCAGTATTTT
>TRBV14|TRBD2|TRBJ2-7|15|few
CASSQDSAGVHEQYF
TGTGCCAGCAGCCAAGACTCAGCGGGAGTTCACGAGCAGTACTTC
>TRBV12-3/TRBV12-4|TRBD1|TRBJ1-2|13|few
CASSRTGHHGYTF
TGTGCCAGCAGTCGGACAGGGCATCATGGCTACACCTTC
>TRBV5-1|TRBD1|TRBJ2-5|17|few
CASSPVLTGGGKETQYF
TGCGCCAGCAGCCCCGTTCTAACAGGGGGCGGCAAAGAGACCCAGTACTTC
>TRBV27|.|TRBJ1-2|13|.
CASSWGGFYGYTF
TGTGCCAGCAGTTGGGGCGGGTTCTATGGCTACACCTTC
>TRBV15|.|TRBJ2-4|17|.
CATSRGGVELAKNIQYF
TGTGCCACCAGCAGAGGAGGCGTCGAACTAGCCAAAAACATTCAGTACTTC
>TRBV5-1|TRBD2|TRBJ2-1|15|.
CASSLTAGGPQEQFF
TGCGCCAGCAGTTTGACGGCGGGGGGGCCGCAGGAGCAGTTCTTC
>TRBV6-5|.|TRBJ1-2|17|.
CASSYQGLSRRNYGYTF
TGTGCCAGCAGTTACCAGGGCTTGTCAAGAAGGAACTATGGCTACACCTTC
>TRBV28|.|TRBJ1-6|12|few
CASSSLNSPLHF
TGTGCCAGCAGTTCTCTTAATTCACCCCTCCACTTT
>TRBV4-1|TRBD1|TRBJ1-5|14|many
CASSQAGGKEPQHF
TGCGCCAGCAGCCAAGCAGGGGGCAAAGAGCCCCAGCATTTT
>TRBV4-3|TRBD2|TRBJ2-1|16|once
CASSQASGDRGNEQFF
TGCGCCAGCAGCCAGGCTAGCGGGGACCGGGGCAATGAGCAGTTCTTC
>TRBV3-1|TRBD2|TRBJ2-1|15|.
CASTLFSGAGGEQFF
TGTGCCAGCACCCTTTTTAGCGGGGCGGGGGGGGAGCAGTTCTTC
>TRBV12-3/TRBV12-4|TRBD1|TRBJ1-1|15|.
CASRSTTGGNTEAFF
TGTGCCAGCAGATCCACCACAGGGGGGAACACTGAAGCTTTCTTT
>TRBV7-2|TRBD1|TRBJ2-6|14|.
CASTQGSGANVLTF
TGTGCCAGCACACAGGGGTCTGGGGCCAACGTCCTGACTTTC
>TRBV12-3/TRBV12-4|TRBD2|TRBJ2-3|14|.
CASSHSGTGDTQYF
TGTGCCAGCAGTCACAGCGGGACTGGAGATACGCAGTATTTT
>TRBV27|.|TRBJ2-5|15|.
CASSLFSTGQETQYF
TGTGCCAGCAGTTTGTTTTCGACAGGTCAAGAGACCCAGTACTTC
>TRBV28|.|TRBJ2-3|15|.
CASSSRTEGRDTQYF
TGTGCCAGCAGCTCTCGGACGGAGGGAAGGGATACGCAGTATTTT
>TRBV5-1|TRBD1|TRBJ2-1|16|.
CASSLGTGDTYNEQFF
TGCGCCAGCAGCTTGGGGACAGGGGACACCTACAATGAGCAGTTCTTC
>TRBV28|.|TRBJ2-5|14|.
CASLPEEEWETQYF
TGTGCCAGCCTACCTGAGGAGGAATGGGAGACCCAGTACTTC
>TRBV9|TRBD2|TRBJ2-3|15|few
CASSRTLRGVNTQYF
TGTGCCAGCAGCCGCACTCTGCGGGGGGTGAATACGCAGTATTTT
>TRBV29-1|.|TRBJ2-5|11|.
CSAVLAETQYF
TGCAGCGCTGTCCTGGCAGAGACCCAGTACTTC
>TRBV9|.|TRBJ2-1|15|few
CASSPSGAPYNEQFF
TGTGCCAGCAGCCCTAGTGGGGCTCCCTACAATGAGCAGTTCTTC
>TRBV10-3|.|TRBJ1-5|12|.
CAISKPDQPQHF
TGTGCCATCAGCAAACCGGATCAGCCCCAGCATTTT
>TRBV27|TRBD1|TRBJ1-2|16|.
CASSLIYRGPRSGYTF
TGTGCCAGCAGTCTCATCTACAGGGGCCCAAGGTCTGGCTACACCTTC
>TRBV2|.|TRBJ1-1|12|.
CASSTNREAAFF
TGTGCCAGCAGTACAAACAGGGAGGCAGCTTTCTTT
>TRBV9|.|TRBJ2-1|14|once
CASSVGRSYNEQFF
TGTGCCAGCAGCGTAGGTCGATCCTACAATGAGCAGTTCTTC
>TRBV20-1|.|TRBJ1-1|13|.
CSARDPLTFEAFF
TGCAGTGCTAGAGATCCCTTGACATTTGAAGCTTTCTTT
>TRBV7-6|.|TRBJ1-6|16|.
CASSPLGTAGDSPLHF
TGTGCCAGCAGCCCCCTGGGTACAGCCGGAGATTCACCCCTCCACTTT
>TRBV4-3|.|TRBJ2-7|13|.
CASSPHSGYEQYF
TGCGCCAGCAGCCCCCACTCTGGTTACGAGCAGTACTTC
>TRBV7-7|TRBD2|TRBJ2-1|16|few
CASSFLAGEAYNEQFF
TGTGCCAGCAGCTTTCTAGCGGGAGAAGCCTACAATGAGCAGTTCTTC
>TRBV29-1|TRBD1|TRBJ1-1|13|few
CSVNSGQGTEAFF
TGCAGCGTTAATTCGGGACAGGGTACTGAAGCTTTCTTT
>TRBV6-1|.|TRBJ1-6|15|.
CASSPTGITYSPLHF
TGTGCCAGCAGTCCAACAGGGATTACCTATTCGCCCCTCCACTTT
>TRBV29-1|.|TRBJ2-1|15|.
CSVVSPERSYNEQFF
TGCAGCGTTGTCTCTCCGGAGAGGTCCTACAATGAGCAGTTCTTC
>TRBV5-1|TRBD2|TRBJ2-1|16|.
CASSESLAGLENEQFF
TGCGCCAGCAGCGAGAGTCTAGCGGGGTTAGAAAATGAGCAGTTCTTC
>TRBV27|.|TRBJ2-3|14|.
CASSKAQGTDTQYF
TGTGCCAGCAGCAAGGCACAGGGCACAGATACGCAGTATTTT
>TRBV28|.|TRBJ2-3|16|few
CASSLIRASSTDTQYF
TGTGCCAGCAGTTTAATCCGGGCCTCTAGCACAGATACGCAGTATTTT
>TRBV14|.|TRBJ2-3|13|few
CASSQDLPGTQYF
TGTGCCAGCAGCCAAGATCTCCCGGGGACGCAGTATTTT
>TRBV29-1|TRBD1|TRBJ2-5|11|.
CSGRQGETQYF
TGCAGCGGAAGACAGGGAGAGACCCAGTACTTC
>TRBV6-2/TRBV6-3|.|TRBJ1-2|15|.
CASSYPEQGYYGYTF
TGTGCCAGCAGTTACCCCGAACAGGGCTACTATGGCTACACTTTC
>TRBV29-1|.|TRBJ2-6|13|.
CSVAGSGANVLTF
TGCAGCGTTGCAGGGTCTGGGGCCAACGTCCTGACTTTC
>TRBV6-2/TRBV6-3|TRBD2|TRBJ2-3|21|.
CASSYGPPGLVSRTSTDTQYF
TGTGCCAGCAGTTACGGTCCCCCGGGACTAGTTTCCCGCACTAGCACAGATACGCAGTATTTT
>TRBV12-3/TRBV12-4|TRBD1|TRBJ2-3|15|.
CASSLKGQGVDTQYF
TGTGCCAGCAGTTTAAAGGGACAGGGAGTAGATACGCAGTATTTT
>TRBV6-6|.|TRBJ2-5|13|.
CASSRANAETQYF
TGTGCCAGCAGTCGTGCGAACGCGGAGACCCAGTACTTC
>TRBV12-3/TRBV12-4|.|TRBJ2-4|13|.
CASSLWDRDIQYF
TGTGCCAGCAGTTTATGGGATAGAGACATTCAGTACTTC
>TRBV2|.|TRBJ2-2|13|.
CAWRQGNTGELFF
TGTGCCTGGAGGCAGGGAAACACCGGGGAGCTGTTTTTT
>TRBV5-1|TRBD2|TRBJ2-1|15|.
CASRSLAGLDNEQFF
TGCGCCAGCCGCTCGCTAGCGGGGTTGGATAATGAGCAGTTCTTC
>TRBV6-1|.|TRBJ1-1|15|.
CASSGLTAGPTEAFF
TGTGCCAGCAGTGGACTCACAGCCGGCCCAACTGAAGCTTTCTTT
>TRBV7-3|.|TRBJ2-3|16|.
CASSLGRTPSTDTQYF
TGTGCCAGCAGCTTAGGCCGAACCCCTAGCACAGATACGCAGTATTTT
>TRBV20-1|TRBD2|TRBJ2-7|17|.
CSARDGRAGVRHYEQYF
TGCAGTGCTAGAGATGGGCGGGCGGGAGTACGACATTACGAGCAGTACTTC